Presented here are 26 T cell receptor beta chains from one specimen sequenced in a study of monozygotic twins with inflammatory bowel disease. With the 5' RACE reads reprocessed, TCRdb shows one record per CDR3 protein and no DNA. The table counts 350,000 to 400,000 distinct CDR3 sequences; approximately 2.8% lies in the top ten. Sequencing was done on a sample of blood. These receptors all stem from a human donor with ulcerative colitis or Crohn's disease, or a healthy co-twin of an affected twin (not recorded which).

V gene TRBV7-9 combines with J gene TRBJ1-4; without DNA, the TCRdb call of TRBD1 cannot be checked. In germline, CDR1 is SEHNR, CDR2 FQNEAQ (reference sequence). The CDR3 has 15 amino acids. This chain's CDR3 is CASSQIAGVNEKLFF.

This chain uses TRBV27 with TRBJ2-3. CDR3 length: 14 amino acids. Germline V CDR1 and CDR2: MNHEY, SMNVEV (reference sequence). This CDR3 is CASSTKTSTDTQYF.

The chain links TRBV6-2 or TRBV6-3 to TRBJ2-1. The CDR3 totals 14 residues. Germline loops: CDR1 MNHEY, CDR2 SVGEGT. CDR3 region: CASSYSLSHNEQFF.

The chain links TRBV19 to TRBJ1-4. CDR1 is LNHDA and CDR2 is SQIVND in the germline V gene (reference sequence). There are 16 residues in the CDR3. CDR3 amino acids: CASSRRGPIGNEKLFF.

The rearrangement uses TRBV6-2 or TRBV6-3 and TRBJ2-7; TCRdb's D call of TRBD1 is untestable without DNA. This CDR3 spans 17 amino acids. CDR1 is MNHEY, CDR2 SVGEGT, per germline. Here the CDR3 reads CASSYSPYRGQGYEQYF.

The chain recombines TRBV29-1 with TRBJ1-4; the TRBD1 assignment by TCRdb is unverifiable without DNA. The CDR3 sequence is 12 residues long. Germline V gives CDR1 SQVTM, CDR2 ANQGSEA. CDR3 residues: CSVADDRGLLFF.

The CDR3 sequence is CASSYLGDSEAFF. This chain uses TRBV6-5 with TRBJ1-1; lacking DNA, the TRBD1 call made by TCRdb goes unchecked. This CDR3 is 13 amino acids long. Germline V gene data show CDR1 as MNHEY and CDR2 as SVGAGI.

The chain employs TRBV5-1 and TRBJ2-2; the D gene TCRdb calls, TRBD1, cannot be checked with no DNA. This CDR3 region has 15 residues. The germline V gene has CDR1 SGHRS and CDR2 YFSETQ. The chain's CDR3 is CASSTDGPPTGELFF. The full variable domain, in which reference TRBV5-1 and TRBJ2-2 provide the parts outside the CDR3, is KAGVTQTPRYLIKTRGQQVTLSCSPISGHRSVSWYQQTPGQGLQFLFEYFSETQRNKGNFPGRFSGRQFSNSRSEMNVSTLELGDSALYLCASSTDGPPTGELFFGEGSRLTVL.

V usage is TRBV28 and J usage is TRBJ1-1. CDR1 is MDHEN, CDR2 SYDVKM, per germline. This CDR3 has 14 residues. Here the CDR3 reads CASLTTGEDTEAFF.

This sequence joins TRBV5-4 and TRBJ2-2; TCRdb selects TRBD1, and the lack of DNA leaves this call unchecked. This CDR3 has 16 residues. CDR1 and CDR2 from the germline V gene are SGHNT and YYREEE (reference sequence). The CDR3 protein is CASSLVAGGRDGELFF.

The rearrangement links TRBV20-1 to TRBJ1-1. CDR1 DFQATT and CDR2 SNEGSKA come from the germline V gene (reference sequence). This CDR3 spans 18 amino acids. CDR3 sequence reads: CSARGGGRVYVVMSEAFF.

The CDR3 reads CASSFGSGNEQFF. This sequence joins TRBV7-2 and TRBJ2-1. The length of the CDR3 is 13 residues. Germline assignment: CDR1 SGHTA and CDR2 FQGNSA. Complete variable domain (other parts from reference TRBV7-2 and TRBJ2-1): GAGVSQSPSNKVTEKGKDVELRCDPISGHTALYWYRQSLGQGLEFLIYFQGNSAPDKSGLPSDRFSAERTGGSVSTLTIQRTQQEDSAVYLCASSFGSGNEQFFGPGTRLTVL.

The chain employs TRBV20-1 and TRBJ2-5. Germline V gives CDR1 DFQATT, CDR2 SNEGSKA (reference sequence). This CDR3 is built from 12 residues. CDR3 sequence: CSASENQETQYF.

The chain joins TRBV10-3 to TRBJ2-3; no DNA is available, so the TRBD2 call from TCRdb remains unchecked. The CDR3 is made up of 14 amino acids. From germline, CDR1 is ENHRY and CDR2 SYGVKD. CDR3 sequence reads: CAISPGLFTDTQYF.

This chain connects TRBV5-5 to TRBJ1-3. Per the germline V gene, CDR1 is SGHKS and CDR2 is YYEKEE (reference sequence). The CDR3 spans 15 residues. CDR3 region: CASSAQTYSGNTIYF.

V gene TRBV7-2 combines with J gene TRBJ1-6; TCRdb outputs TRBD1, but without DNA this stays unchecked. CDR1 SGHTA and CDR2 FQGNSA come from the germline V gene. There are 15 residues in the CDR3. The CDR3 protein is CASSFRQGYNSPLHF. Filled out from reference TRBV7-2 and TRBJ1-6, the complete variable domain reads GAGVSQSPSNKVTEKGKDVELRCDPISGHTALYWYRQSLGQGLEFLIYFQGNSAPDKSGLPSDRFSAERTGGSVSTLTIQRTQQEDSAVYLCASSFRQGYNSPLHFGNGTRLTVT.

J is TRBJ2-3 and V is TRBV9; TCRdb gives TRBD1 as the D gene, but with no DNA this cannot be confirmed. There are 14 residues in the CDR3. Looked up from germline, CDR1 is SGDLS and CDR2 is YYNGEE. The CDR3 reads CASSVPGLEDTQYF.

V gene TRBV5-5 combines with J gene TRBJ2-1; checking the TCRdb D call of TRBD1 is not possible without DNA. The CDR3 totals 15 residues. Germline V lookup: CDR1 SGHKS, CDR2 YYEKEE (reference sequence). The CDR3 here is CASSLVGGVYNEQFF. Full variable domain (remainder filled in from reference TRBV5-5 and TRBJ2-1): DAGVTQSPTHLIKTRGQQVTLRCSPISGHKSVSWYQQVLGQGPQFIFQYYEKEERGRGNFPDRFSARQFPNYSSELNVNALLLGDSALYLCASSLVGGVYNEQFFGPGTRLTVL.

This sequence joins TRBV4-3 and TRBJ2-3; without DNA, the TCRdb call of TRBD1 cannot be checked. Germline lookup yields CDR1 LGHNA and CDR2 YSLEER. The CDR3 is 18 amino acids. This chain's CDR3 is CASSRSSVEDRGTDTQYF.

The chain has TRBV12-3 or TRBV12-4 and TRBJ2-1; TCRdb proposes TRBD1, but this gene call is untestable without DNA. The CDR3 length is 15 residues. The CDR3: CASSLGAGGSHEQFF.

The J gene is TRBJ2-3, the V gene TRBV5-4; TCRdb calls TRBD1, which cannot be checked without DNA. CDR1 is SGHNT, CDR2 YYREEE, per germline (reference sequence). The CDR3 is 14 residues long. CDR3 amino acids: CASSFPPSTDTQYF.

The J gene is TRBJ2-4, the V gene TRBV11-2; the TRBD1 assignment by TCRdb is unverifiable without DNA. The length of the CDR3 is 19 residues. Germline V gene lookup returns CDR1 SGHAT and CDR2 FQNNGV. The CDR3: CASSLVTHANRDTGNIQYF.

The chain is built from TRBV30 and TRBJ2-7. The CDR3 is 11 residues long. Germline lookup yields CDR1 GTSNPN and CDR2 SVGIG (reference sequence). The CDR3 sequence: CAWSVGNEQYF. The whole variable domain, remainder taken from reference TRBV30 and TRBJ2-7, is SQTIHQWPATLVQPVGSPLSLECTVEGTSNPNLYWYRQAAGRGLQLLFYSVGIGQISSEVPQNLSASRPQDRQFILSSKKLLLSDSGFYLCAWSVGNEQYFGPGTRLTVT.

The gene calls are TRBV29-1 and TRBJ1-2; TCRdb's D call, TRBD1, is unchecked because there is no DNA. Germline CDR1 and CDR2: SQVTM and ANQGSEA. The CDR3 has 15 residues. The CDR3 reads CSVRNRGHTSYGYTF.

The genes are TRBV19 and TRBJ1-5; TCRdb returns TRBD1, unconfirmable since there is no DNA. Germline CDR1 is LNHDA and CDR2 is SQIVND (reference sequence). The CDR3 sequence is 14 residues long. CDR3 sequence reads: CASKTGVSNQPQHF.

CDR3 loop: CASSPGGTGDYLAQHF. The gene calls are TRBV3-1 and TRBJ1-5; TCRdb proposes TRBD1, but this gene call is untestable without DNA. The CDR3 consists of 16 residues. Germline loops: CDR1 LGHDT, CDR2 YNNKEL (reference sequence). The full variable domain, rest sourced from reference TRBV3-1 and TRBJ1-5, is DTAVSQTPKYLVTQMGNDKSIKCEQNLGHDTMYWYKQDSKKFLKIMFSYNNKELIINETVPNRFSPKSPDKAHLNLHINSLELGDSAVYFCASSPGGTGDYLAQHFGDGTRLSIL.